This is a list of T cell receptor beta chains from one sample in a study of cytotoxic CD8 clonotypes in ibrutinib-treated CLL. Data came from immunoSEQ multiplex PCR; TCRdb stores just in-frame clones and leaves some out. Found here are about 200,000 clones, about 75% of them singletons; the top ten hold roughly 5.8%. The sample was PBMCs, taken after 12 months of ibrutinib treatment. Every receptor here comes from a human donor with chronic lymphocytic leukemia. Both conserved end residues are part of each CDR3. The order of the fields is V gene, clone size, J gene, CDR3 protein. Only some rows state a clone size, as once, few, many or a class for expanded clones.

v_call: TRBV5-1
clone_size: -
j_call: TRBJ2-2
cdr3_aa: CASSLAWVGNTGELFF

v_call: TRBV19
clone_size: -
j_call: TRBJ1-3
cdr3_aa: CASSRPGQGSGNTIYF

v_call: TRBV5-1
clone_size: -
j_call: TRBJ2-7
cdr3_aa: CASSPNLGLFYEQYF

v_call: TRBV7-9
clone_size: -
j_call: TRBJ1-1
cdr3_aa: CASSLRENTEAFF

v_call: TRBV5-1
clone_size: few
j_call: TRBJ2-5
cdr3_aa: CASSLAGGETQYF

v_call: TRBV7-9
clone_size: -
j_call: TRBJ1-2
cdr3_aa: CASSKHEDYNYGYTF

v_call: TRBV27
clone_size: -
j_call: TRBJ1-5
cdr3_aa: CASSPGGGKWPQHF

v_call: TRBV2
clone_size: -
j_call: TRBJ1-2
cdr3_aa: CASWYLGTDGYTF

v_call: TRBV28
clone_size: -
j_call: TRBJ2-3
cdr3_aa: CASSSIILAGELDQYF

v_call: TRBV30
clone_size: -
j_call: TRBJ1-5
cdr3_aa: CAWTTENQPQHF